This T cell receptor beta chain was obtained from a study of beta chain features in type 1 diabetes listed by TCRdb under 2018. Background for the entire study: Mean age, gender distribution, total cell number and subset yield did not differ between patients and healthy donors. A total of approximately 99,000,000 sorted cells were examined across all samples, and RNA yield correlated strongly with the number of cells per subset. The study compared the TCRB repertoires of sorted circulating CD4+ T cell subsets in recently diagnosed type 1 diabetes patients with those in matched healthy donors. Whereas all 30 or so donors provided naive and central memory subsets, regulatory and stem cell-like memory subsets were isolated from just 8 patients and about 8 healthy donors.

Study-wide findings and limitations: At VDJ recombination sites, patients with type 1 diabetes made fewer insertions and deleted more nucleotides, a pattern implying thymic rearrangement abnormalities. Because small numbers of individuals were included in the HLA sub-analyses, any influence of HLA type on TCRB rearrangement was left unresolved. Type 1 diabetes patients showed a moderate but significant shortening of TCRB CDR3 length in all four CD4+ subsets. Because cDNA was sequenced instead of genomic DNA, highly expressing activated cells could be over-represented, though the groups showed no difference in activation or CD3 levels. Naive, central memory and regulatory TCRB repertoires appeared to be more similar among patients than among healthy donors. Shorter templates might have been favored by PCR, but patient and control samples were amplified and corrected together, so both groups would have been affected equally by any skew.

This clone has more than one count but fewer than ten. Its antigen is unknown. No quality values exist for individual bases; no much larger clone is one base distant. V loses 4 bases of germline sequence and J loses 2 bases, and the interval between the two ends is 16 bases. The germline V gene (reference sequence) gives CDR1 as GTSNPN and CDR2 as SVGIG. The CDR3, from cysteine to phenylalanine, totals 15 residues. Of all the DNA, just the CDR3 is kept, 45 bases in frame from base 1. Each donor gave one peripheral blood draw, averaging approximately 110 mL, which was collected into heparinised tubes. Using a panel that included CD45RO, CCR7, CD25, CD127, CD95 and CD27, naive, central memory, regulatory and stem cell-like memory CD4+ T cells were sorted on a BD FACSAria II. Every sorted population had a purity above 98%. Right away, PBMCs were isolated by Lymphoprep density gradient centrifugation and were stained directly, with no culture step. To minimize batch effects, samples were stained and sorted in pairs, one healthy donor with one patient per experiment.

The entire isolated RNA was reverse transcribed using the High Capacity cDNA Reverse Transcription Kit, and thus expressed TCRB transcripts were sequenced. Deep immunoSEQ sequencing was performed on naive, central memory and regulatory T cell samples, with an average of approximately 4 million total reads per sample. After sorted cells were lysed in RLT buffer, RNA was extracted with DNase-treated RNeasy Micro or Mini kits, with the choice depending on cell number. To prevent cross-contamination, each cell subset was processed individually, whereas patient and healthy donor samples were processed jointly. Using the immunoSEQ multiplex PCR, TCRB sequences were amplified from cDNA into 87-bp fragments spanning the CDR3 region. Sequencing of the amplicons was performed on the Illumina HiSeq platform. From the authors' description of their analysis: PCR bias was computationally corrected using synthetic template baselines, reads within Hamming distance 2 were collapsed, and singletons that could not be merged were discarded. Reads were aligned against IMGT so that V, D and J genes, CDR3 length and insertions or deletions at six rearrangement sites could be assigned. Within each subset, clonotype counts were normalized to the number of sorted cells before true diversity and Gini coefficients were calculated with the tcR R package. Repertoire sharing was quantified using the overlap coefficient calculated on TCRB nucleotide sequences. As a proxy for the pre-selection repertoire, out-of-frame TCRB sequences from naive cells were analyzed. This immuneACCESS table, as held by TCRdb, lists in-frame sequences with V and J called but not all clones. Of the missing ones, under half trace to an unresolved V gene in checked studies; the others have no known cause. That table is the source of V, J and clone size, and D and trimming were worked out from the DNA. The sample table lists some 150,000 clones, 10% of them with a count of one. 1.3% of the sample comes from the top ten.

The sequencing input was naive CD4+ T cells from blood. The cell subset or site label corresponds to: true naive CD4+ T cells. This sequence originates from a young man in good health. Here the chain combines TRBV30 and TRBJ2-3; TRBD2 is perhaps the D gene, given 5 matching bases. The sequenced DNA is TGTGCCTGGATCTCGAGGGCTACCAACACAGATACGCAGTATTTT. Translated, this gives CAWISRATNTDTQYF. Beyond the CDR3, the reference TRBV30 and TRBJ2-3 genes provide the residues; the full variable domain reads: SQTIHQWPATLVQPVGSPLSLECTVEGTSNPNLYWYRQAAGRGLQLLFYSVGIGQISSEVPQNLSASRPQDRQFILSSKKLLLSDSGFYLCAWISRATNTDTQYFGPGTRLTVL.